This TCR beta chain was sequenced during a study of shared clonotypes between healthy human individuals. This clone showed up just once. The ends were cut back, 1 base at V and 0 bases at J, with 13 bases in the middle. Germline V gene sequence: CDR1 MGHRA, CDR2 YSYEKL. CDR3 size: 17 residues. Each PCR replicate from the sorted subsets contained 150 to 250 ng DNA, which is 25,000 to 30,000 T cell genomes. Produced via immunoSEQ multiplex PCR; TCRdb's table is partial and in-frame only. The repertoire includes approximately 620,000 clones, less than 98% of them detected once, and 0.055% to 0.07% sits in the top ten.

This TCR was sampled from a woman aged 25 to 39 in good health. Source material: naive CD4+ T cells sorted from blood. As to subset: CD45RA+ positively selected. The J gene is TRBJ1-5, the V gene TRBV4-1; D not resolved. DNA for the CDR3: TGCGCCAGCAGCCAAGGGTCGGAGGAATTTAGCAATCAGCCCCAGCATTTT. This encodes CASSQGSEEFSNQPQHF.